These T cell receptor beta chains were read from a single sample in a study of glioma-infiltrating T cells. Using its own MiXCR run on the multiplex PCR reads, TCRdb lists one record per CDR3 protein. Counted here are fewer than 200,000 distinct CDR3 sequences, around 40% occurring once; the ten biggest clones make up roughly 5.5%. Input material: glioma tissue, nonneoplastic brain tissue, or PBMCs (not recorded which). The receptors come from a human donor with low-grade glioma or glioblastoma, undergoing nonglioma brain surgery, or in good health (not recorded which). Each CDR3 is given without its conserved first and last residue.

j_call: TRBJ1-5
v_call: TRBV20-1
cdr3_aa: SAVSYSGGNQPQH

j_call: TRBJ2-3
v_call: TRBV11-2
cdr3_aa: ASSCLTATDTQY

j_call: TRBJ2-3
v_call: TRBV7-8
cdr3_aa: ASIRGVSGSTDTQY

j_call: TRBJ2-5
v_call: TRBV28
cdr3_aa: ASSLGFGETQY

j_call: TRBJ2-7
v_call: TRBV27
cdr3_aa: ASSLSFGVTYEQY

j_call: TRBJ2-5
v_call: TRBV7-9
cdr3_aa: ASSFASYETQY

j_call: TRBJ1-4
v_call: TRBV12-3/TRBV12-4
cdr3_aa: ASSPDSPNEKLF

j_call: TRBJ2-1
v_call: TRBV20-1
cdr3_aa: SARSLPNVQF

j_call: TRBJ1-2
v_call: TRBV19
cdr3_aa: ASQDPRVSYYGYT

j_call: TRBJ1-2
v_call: TRBV27
cdr3_aa: ASSSRTGAGYT

j_call: TRBJ2-5
v_call: TRBV6-1
cdr3_aa: ASRASGQETQY

j_call: TRBJ2-1
v_call: TRBV2
cdr3_aa: ASVETSGIYNEQF

j_call: TRBJ2-7
v_call: TRBV7-2
cdr3_aa: ASSWNEAYEQY

j_call: TRBJ2-6
v_call: TRBV29-1
cdr3_aa: SVRTGAGANVLT

j_call: TRBJ1-5
v_call: TRBV28
cdr3_aa: ASSLHQTSNQPQH

j_call: TRBJ2-1
v_call: TRBV3-1
cdr3_aa: ASTGGAFLYNEQF

j_call: TRBJ2-1
v_call: TRBV6-2/TRBV6-3
cdr3_aa: ASSYGLAGGEQF

j_call: TRBJ2-7
v_call: TRBV9
cdr3_aa: ASSDRGRRNEQY

j_call: TRBJ1-4
v_call: TRBV28
cdr3_aa: ASTTNGAGLNEKLF

j_call: TRBJ2-3
v_call: TRBV20-1
cdr3_aa: SARTSGTYSSTDTQY